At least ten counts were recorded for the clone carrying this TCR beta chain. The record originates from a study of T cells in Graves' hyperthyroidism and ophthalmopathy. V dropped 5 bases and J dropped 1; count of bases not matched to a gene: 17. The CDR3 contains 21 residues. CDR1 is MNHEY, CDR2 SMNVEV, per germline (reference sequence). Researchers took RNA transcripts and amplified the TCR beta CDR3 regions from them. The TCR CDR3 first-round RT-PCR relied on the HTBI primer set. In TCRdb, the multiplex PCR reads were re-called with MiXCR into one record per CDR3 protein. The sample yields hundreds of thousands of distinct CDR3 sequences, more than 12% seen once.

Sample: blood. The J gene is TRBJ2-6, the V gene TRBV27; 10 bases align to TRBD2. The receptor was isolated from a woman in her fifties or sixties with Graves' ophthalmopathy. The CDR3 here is CASSLRELASGSSSGANVLTF. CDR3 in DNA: TGTGCCAGCAGTCTACGCGAGCTGGCTAGCGGGAGCTCGTCTGGGGCCAACGTCCTGACTTTC.